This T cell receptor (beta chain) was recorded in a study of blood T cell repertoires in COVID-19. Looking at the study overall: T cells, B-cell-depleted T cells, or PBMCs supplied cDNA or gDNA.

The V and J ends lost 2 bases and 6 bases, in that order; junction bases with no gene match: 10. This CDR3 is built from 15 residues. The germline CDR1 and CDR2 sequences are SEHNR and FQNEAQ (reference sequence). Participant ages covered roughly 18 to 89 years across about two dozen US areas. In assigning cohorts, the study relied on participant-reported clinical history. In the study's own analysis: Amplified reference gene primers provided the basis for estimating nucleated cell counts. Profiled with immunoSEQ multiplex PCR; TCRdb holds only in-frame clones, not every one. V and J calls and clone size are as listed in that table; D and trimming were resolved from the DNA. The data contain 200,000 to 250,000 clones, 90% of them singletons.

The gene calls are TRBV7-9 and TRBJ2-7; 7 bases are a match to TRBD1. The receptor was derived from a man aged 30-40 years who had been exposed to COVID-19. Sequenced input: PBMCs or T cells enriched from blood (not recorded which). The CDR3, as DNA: TGTGCCAGCAGCTTATTTTACAGGGGCACCTCCGAGCAGTACTTC. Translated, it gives CASSLFYRGTSEQYF.